The 16 T cell receptor beta chains presented below share a single source sample, sequenced in a study of T cell responses to AZD1222 COVID-19 vaccine. Produced via immunoSEQ multiplex PCR; TCRdb's table is partial and in-frame only. Of around 130,000 clones in the sample, 90% to 95% were seen once. Sequenced here: peripheral blood, sampled on day 0 of AZD1222 vaccination. These receptors all come from an adult in good health.

V gene TRBV21-1 combines with J gene TRBJ2-7; TRBD2 was called by the table and not checked on the DNA. TRBV21-1 has pseudogene status. The CDR3 sequence is 17 residues long. The CDR3 sequence is CASSIRPKGTGEYEQYF. CDR3 nucleotides: TGTGCCAGCAGCATTCGGCCCAAAGGGACTGGAGAGTACGAGCAGTACTTC.

The gene calls are TRBV7-2 and TRBJ1-5; TRBD1 is a possible D gene (5 bases). The CDR3 totals 15 residues. V lost 1 base and J lost 2, with 9 bases in between. Germline V gene sequence: CDR1 SGHTA, CDR2 FQGNSA. CDR3 loop: CASSLGGYGNQPQHF. As DNA, the CDR3 is TGTGCCAGCAGCTTAGGGGGGTACGGCAATCAGCCCCAGCATTTT.

This clone was found once. The CDR3 nucleotides are TGTGCCAGCAGCGTAGTGGTCGGTCATTCAGGCACCGGGGAGCTGTTTTTT. This sequence encodes CASSVVVGHSGTGELFF. This chain links TRBV9 with TRBJ2-2; no reliable D call. The germline gives CDR1 SGDLS, CDR2 YYNGEE. Trimming took off 0 bases at V and 4 bases at J, with 16 bases between the two ends. The CDR3 is 17 residues long.

The chain employs TRBV5-1 and TRBJ1-1, with D unclear. This CDR3 is 14 amino acids long. The germline CDR1 and CDR2 sequences are SGHRS and YFSETQ. The ends were cut back, 4 bases at V and 11 bases at J, with 21 bases in the middle. Here the CDR3 reads CASSTGISNDGAFF. In DNA, the CDR3 is TGCGCCAGCAGCACCGGGATCTCGAACGACGGGGCTTTCTTT. The variable domain in full, completed from reference TRBV5-1 and TRBJ1-1, reads KAGVTQTPRYLIKTRGQQVTLSCSPISGHRSVSWYQQTPGQGLQFLFEYFSETQRNKGNFPGRFSGRQFSNSRSEMNVSTLELGDSALYLCASSTGISNDGAFFGQGTRLTVV.

V and J are TRBV7-6 and TRBJ2-1, with D unresolved. V shed 0 bases and J shed 7 bases, with 13 bases lying between them. The CDR3 spans 15 residues. Germline CDR1 and CDR2: SGHVS and FNYEAQ. The DNA of the CDR3 is TGTGCCAGCAGCTTAGCTTGGGGAATCGATAATGAGCAGTTCTTC. Residues: CASSLAWGIDNEQFF.

This clone appeared a single time. This rearrangement joins TRBV13 to TRBJ1-6, with 10 bases matching TRBD1. V shed 5 bases and J 3 bases; nucleotides not matched to a gene: 13. The V gene's germline CDR1 is PRHDT and CDR2 FYEKMQ (reference sequence). The CDR3 has 19 amino acids. The CDR3 sequence is CASSLAGPGQGYYNSPLHF. The DNA of the CDR3 is TGTGCCAGCAGCCTCGCCGGGCCGGGACAGGGGTACTATAATTCACCCCTCCACTTT.

The genes are TRBV6-5 and TRBJ1-5; perhaps TRBD1 as D (6 bases). V was clipped by 8 bases and J by 0 bases, with 8 bases between them. The germline CDR1 and CDR2 sequences are MNHEY and SVGAGI. CDR3 length: 13 residues. This chain's CDR3 is CASHRDSNQPQHF. In nucleotides, the CDR3 is TGTGCCAGCCACAGGGATAGCAATCAGCCCCAGCATTTT.

The chain combines TRBV4-1 with TRBJ1-3; D call uncertain. CDR1 is MGHRA, CDR2 YSYEKL, per germline. Trimming took off 0 bases at V and 0 bases at J, with 12 bases between the two ends. CDR3 length: 17 residues. The CDR3 sequence is CASSQDGQVSSGNTIYF. CDR3 sequence (DNA): TGCGCCAGCAGCCAAGATGGGCAAGTCAGCTCTGGAAACACCATATATTTT.

The V call is TRBV28, the J call TRBJ1-4; D is perhaps TRBD1 (6 bases). CDR1 is MDHEN and CDR2 is SYDVKM in the germline V gene. V shed 4 bases and J shed 0 bases, with 9 bases lying between them. CDR3 size: 15 residues. This CDR3 is CASSSGHSTNEKLFF. The CDR3 nucleotides are TGTGCCAGCAGTTCGGGACACTCAACTAATGAAAAACTGTTTTTT.

The chain links TRBV29-1 to TRBJ2-4; a possible D gene is TRBD1 (5 bases). V shed 7 bases and J shed 0 bases, with 16 bases lying between them. The CDR3 length is 15 residues. Germline V lookup: CDR1 SQVTM, CDR2 ANQGSEA. The CDR3 nucleotides read TGCAGCGCCCCCTCGCGGACACTAGCCAAAAACATTCAGTACTTC. Residues: CSAPSRTLAKNIQYF.

The chain uses TRBV6-5 and TRBJ1-1, with D possibly being TRBD1 (6 bases). This CDR3 region has 13 residues. Germline CDR1 MNHEY, CDR2 SVGAGI. V lost 6 bases to trimming and J lost 6 bases, with 14 bases between them. The CDR3 DNA sequence: TGTGCCAGCAGCAGGACAGTGGGGGCTGAAGCTTTCTTT. It yields the protein CASSRTVGAEAFF.

The chain couples TRBV6-4 to TRBJ1-5; D uncertain. Germline-derived CDR1 and CDR2 are MRHNA and SNTAGT. CDR3 length equals 13 residues. Trimming took 9 bases from V and 1 from J, leaving 10 bases between them. CDR3 protein: CASSRESNQPQHF. The CDR3 region has the DNA TGTGCCAGTTCGAGGGAAAGCAATCAGCCCCAGCATTTT.

The gene calls are TRBV7-9 and TRBJ2-7; TRBD2 matches at 11 bases. The CDR3 sequence is 18 residues long. CDR1 and CDR2 from the germline V gene are SEHNR and FQNEAQ (reference sequence). V gave up 1 base and J gave up 1 base; unmatched junction bases: 9. CDR3 sequence (DNA): TGTGCCAGCAGCTTAGGAGTAGCGGGAGGGCCCCGGTCCTACGAGCAGTACTTC. It specifies CASSLGVAGGPRSYEQYF.

The chain carries TRBV5-6 and TRBJ2-7; 7 nucleotides align to TRBD2. CDR1 is SGHDT, CDR2 YYEEEE, per germline. This CDR3 has 14 amino acids. The ends lost 0 bases at V and 3 bases at J; junction bases unmatched: 3. CDR3 residues: CASSLGGGLYEQYF. Here the CDR3 DNA reads TGTGCCAGCAGCTTGGGGGGAGGGCTCTACGAGCAGTACTTC.

This sequence joins TRBV28 and TRBJ1-5; a possible D gene is TRBD1 (6 bases). The germline V gene encodes CDR1 MDHEN and CDR2 SYDVKM. Between the trimmed V and J ends, which lost 6 bases and 0 bases, there was a span of 15 bases. The CDR3 has 16 amino acids. CDR3 residues: CASRLFQGFSNQPQHF. CDR3 in DNA: TGTGCCAGCAGACTTTTTCAGGGGTTTAGCAATCAGCCCCAGCATTTT.

The V gene is TRBV5-4, the J gene TRBJ1-2; D ambiguous. Germline assignment: CDR1 SGHNT and CDR2 YYREEE (reference sequence). The germline V and J ends were trimmed by 4 bases and 2 bases, with 9 bases remaining between them. The CDR3 length is 13 residues. The CDR3 nucleotides read TGTGCCAGCAGCCCGGGCCAAAACTATGGCTACACCTTC. Encoded protein: CASSPGQNYGYTF.